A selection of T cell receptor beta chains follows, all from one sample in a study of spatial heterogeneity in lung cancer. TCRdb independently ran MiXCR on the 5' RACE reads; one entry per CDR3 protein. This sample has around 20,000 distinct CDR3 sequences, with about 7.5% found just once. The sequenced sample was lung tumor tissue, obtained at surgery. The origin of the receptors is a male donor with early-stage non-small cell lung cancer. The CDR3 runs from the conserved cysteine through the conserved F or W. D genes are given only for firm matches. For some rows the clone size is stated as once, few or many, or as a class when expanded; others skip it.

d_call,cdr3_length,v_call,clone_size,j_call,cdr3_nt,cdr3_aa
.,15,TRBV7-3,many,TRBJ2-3,TGTGCCAGCAGCTTAACAGAGGCTAGCCCAGATACGCAGTATTTT,CASSLTEASPDTQYF
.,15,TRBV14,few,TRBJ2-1,TGTGCCAGCAGCCAATTGCTAGAAGGCTACAATGAGCAGTTCTTC,CASSQLLEGYNEQFF
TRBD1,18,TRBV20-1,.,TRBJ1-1,TGCAGTGCTAGATCGGGACAGGAGCGAAAGACCTTGAACACTGAAGCTTTCTTT,CSARSGQERKTLNTEAFF
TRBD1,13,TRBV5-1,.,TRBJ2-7,TGCGCCAGCAGAGAGACAGGGGCATACGAGCAGTACTTC,CASRETGAYEQYF
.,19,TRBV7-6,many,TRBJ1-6,TGTGCCAGCAGCCAAAGCCCCAGGACAGACTTCTCCTATAATTCACCCCTCCACTTT,CASSQSPRTDFSYNSPLHF
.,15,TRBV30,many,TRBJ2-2,TGTGCCTGGATGAAGGGAGACAGATACACCGGGGAGCTGTTTTTT,CAWMKGDRYTGELFF
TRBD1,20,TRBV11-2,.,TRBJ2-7,TGTGCCAGCAGCTTCCGATTACAGGGGCCATTCGAAGGGAGCTCCTACGAGCAGTACTTC,CASSFRLQGPFEGSSYEQYF
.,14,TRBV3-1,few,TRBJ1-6,TGTGCCAGCAGCCTTCAGGGTTCTACTTCACCCCTCCACTTT,CASSLQGSTSPLHF
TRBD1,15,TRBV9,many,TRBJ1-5,TGTGCCAGCAGCCCCCGGACAGGGGTAGATCAGCCCCAGCATTTT,CASSPRTGVDQPQHF
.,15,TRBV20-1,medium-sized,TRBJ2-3,TGCAGTGCGTGGTCGCGGGACAGAGGCACAGATACGCAGTATTTT,CSAWSRDRGTDTQYF
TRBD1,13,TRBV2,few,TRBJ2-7,TGTGCCAGCGGCCGGGACAGGGTAGGAGAGCAGTACTTC,CASGRDRVGEQYF
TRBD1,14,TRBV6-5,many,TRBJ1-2,TGTGCCAGCAGTCAGGACAGGGTTGGGAAGGGCTACACCTTC,CASSQDRVGKGYTF
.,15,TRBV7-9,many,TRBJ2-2,TGTGCCAGCAGCTTAGCTGGATCGAACACCGGGGAGCTGTTTTTT,CASSLAGSNTGELFF
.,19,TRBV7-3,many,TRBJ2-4,TGTGCCAGCAGCATCAACTCCTTGCAGGCCTCAAAAATGAGAAACATTCAGTACTTC,CASSINSLQASKMRNIQYF
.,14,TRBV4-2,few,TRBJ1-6,TGTGCCAGCAGCCAACAGAATCTAAATTCACCCCTCCACTTT,CASSQQNLNSPLHF
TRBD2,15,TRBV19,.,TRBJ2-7,TGTGCCAGTGGAACTCAGCGGGGGGACCACTACGAGCAGTACTTC,CASGTQRGDHYEQYF
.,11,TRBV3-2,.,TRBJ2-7,TGTGCCAGCATCGTAACGAACGAGCAGTACTTC,CASIVTNEQYF
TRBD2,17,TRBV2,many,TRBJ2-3,TGTGCCAGCAGTGTTCAACTAGCGGGGGACTCCAGGGATACGCAGTATTTT,CASSVQLAGDSRDTQYF
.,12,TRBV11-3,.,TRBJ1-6,TGTGCCAGCAGCTTGGGGATTACACCCCTCCACTTT,CASSLGITPLHF
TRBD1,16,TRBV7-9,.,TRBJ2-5,TGTGCCAGCAGCCCCCCGGGACAGAGGTTTCAAGAGACCCAGTACTTC,CASSPPGQRFQETQYF
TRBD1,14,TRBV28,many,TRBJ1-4,TGTGCCAGCAGTCCATGGACAGGGGATGAAAAACTGTTTTTT,CASSPWTGDEKLFF
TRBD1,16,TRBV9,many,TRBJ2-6,TGTGCCAGCAGCAGGACAGGGGGCGCTGGGGCCAACGTCCTGACTTTC,CASSRTGGAGANVLTF